The rows below give T cell receptor beta chains drawn from one sample of a study of T cell repertoires in cytomegalovirus infection. TCRdb reprocessed the reads via MiXCR and lists one record per CDR3 protein. The table lists 740,000 or so distinct CDR3 sequences, roughly 36% of them singletons. The specimen sequenced was PBMCs. Receptors were obtained from a human donor in good health (CMV status not recorded). Some clones in this sample may be carry-over from other donors' samples. Each CDR3 is given with its conserved first and last residue. The D gene is left open where the match is weak. Expanded clones are given a class, and other clones once, few, many or no size at all.

J gene | D gene | clone size | V gene | CDR3 DNA | CDR3 protein
TRBJ2-5 | . | . | TRBV4-2 | TGTGCCAGCAGCCAGACCGACAATCAAGAGACCCAGTACTTC | CASSQTDNQETQYF
TRBJ1-1 | . | . | TRBV10-3 | TGTGCCATCGGTGAGTCTGAAGCTTTCTTT | CAIGESEAFF
TRBJ2-2 | . | few | TRBV27 | TGTGCCAGCAGTATAAGCGGACTACTTCGCACCGGGGAGCTGTTTTTT | CASSISGLLRTGELFF
TRBJ2-7 | . | . | TRBV4-1 | TGCGCCAGCAGCCAAATCTGGGGTGGGGACTACGAGCAGTACTTC | CASSQIWGGDYEQYF
TRBJ1-1 | . | few | TRBV5-1 | TGCGCCAGCAGCTTGGGAGGTTGGGGGCCGAGGGATGAAGCTTTCTTT | CASSLGGWGPRDEAFF
TRBJ2-1 | . | many | TRBV7-8 | TGTGCCAGCAGCTTACGGAGGGTTGGGTTTAGGAATGAGCAGTTCTTC | CASSLRRVGFRNEQFF
TRBJ1-6 | . | few | TRBV28 | TGTGCCAGCAGTTTAGGGCCGGGACAAAGAAATTCACCCCTCCACTTT | CASSLGPGQRNSPLHF
TRBJ2-1 | TRBD2 | . | TRBV7-2 | TGTGCCAGCAGCTTAGCCGGACTAGCGGGAGTATACAATGAGCAGTTCTTC | CASSLAGLAGVYNEQFF
TRBJ2-7 | TRBD2 | . | TRBV10-3 | TGTGCCATCAGTGGAGGGACTAGCGGGAGTTACGAGCAGTACTTC | CAISGGTSGSYEQYF
TRBJ1-6 | . | few | TRBV20-1 | TGCAGTGCTAGAGATCCGGGGGTACGATCCTATAATTCACCCCTCCACTTT | CSARDPGVRSYNSPLHF
TRBJ1-2 | . | . | TRBV6-2/TRBV6-3 | TGTGCCAGCAGAACCCTCGAGGAAAGGGCCTCCTATGGCTACACCTTC | CASRTLEERASYGYTF
TRBJ2-7 | . | . | TRBV28 | TGTTCCAGCAGCCGAAGACACCCCCTCCGCTCCTACGAGCAGTACTTC | CSSSRRHPLRSYEQYF
TRBJ1-2 | . | once | TRBV7-4 | TGTGCCATTGAGGCGGGGGGCAGCCAGGGCTACACCTTC | CAIEAGGSQGYTF
TRBJ2-3 | . | . | TRBV19 | TGTGCCAGTACGGGCGGGCTTAGCACAGATACGCAGTATTTT | CASTGGLSTDTQYF
TRBJ1-6 | . | once | TRBV6-5 | TGTGCCAGCACGGGGACTCTCCACAGGAATCTCCACTTT | CASTGTLHRNLHF
TRBJ2-3 | . | . | TRBV15 | TGTGCCACCAGCTCCGGAGAGCTTAGCACAGATACGCAGTATTTT | CATSSGELSTDTQYF
TRBJ2-6 | . | few | TRBV7-9 | TGTGCCAGCGACAGTGACTCCTCTGGGGCCAACGTCCTGACTTTC | CASDSDSSGANVLTF
TRBJ2-1 | TRBD2 | few | TRBV28 | TGTGCCAGCACCGGGAGGAATGAGCAGTTCTTC | CASTGRNEQFF
TRBJ2-1 | . | . | TRBV6-5 | TGTGCCAGCAGTTACTCGGGTCGGGGAAATGAGCAGTTCTTC | CASSYSGRGNEQFF
TRBJ1-1 | . | few | TRBV10-2 | TGCGCCAGCGCCTCCGGGGCGCGGGACACTGAAGCTTTCTTT | CASASGARDTEAFF
TRBJ2-5 | . | once | TRBV20-1 | TGCAGTGCCACGGGAGTCCGCGGCGAGACCCAGTACTTC | CSATGVRGETQYF
TRBJ1-1 | TRBD1 | few | TRBV2 | TGTGCCAGCAGTGAAACAGGGGGCGGTGGCACTGAAGCTTTCTTT | CASSETGGGGTEAFF
TRBJ2-1 | . | few | TRBV6-1 | TGTGCCAGCAGTGATCGGGCCGCGCGAGGCTACAATGAGCAGTTCTTC | CASSDRAARGYNEQFF
TRBJ2-7 | . | . | TRBV20-1 | TGCAGTGCTAGAGATACAGGGCCCACGGTCTACGAGCAGTACTTC | CSARDTGPTVYEQYF
TRBJ2-7 | . | . | TRBV19 | TGTGCCAGTAGTATAGACGGGCAGTTGGACGAGCAGTACTTC | CASSIDGQLDEQYF
TRBJ2-1 | TRBD2 | many | TRBV4-2 | TGTGCCAGCAGCCAAGATGGACTAGAAAACAATGAGCAGTTCTTC | CASSQDGLENNEQFF
TRBJ2-2 | TRBD1 | few | TRBV27 | TGTGCCAGCAGTTTTAAAGGACAGGGTAGATACACCGGGGAGCTGTTTTTT | CASSFKGQGRYTGELFF
TRBJ2-1 | . | . | TRBV5-5 | TGTGCCAGCAGCCGACCTTCGACGAATGAGCAGTTCTTC | CASSRPSTNEQFF
TRBJ2-1 | . | once | TRBV19 | TGTGCCAGAAGTAACCCGGGACTCAACAATGAGCAGTTCTTC | CARSNPGLNNEQFF
TRBJ2-1 | . | few | TRBV28 | TGTGCCAGCAGTGGCCGCGAGCAGTTCTTC | CASSGREQFF
TRBJ2-5 | TRBD2 | many | TRBV7-2 | TGTGCCAGCAGCTTAGGGGTCCTAGCGGGAGAAGAGACCCAGTACTTC | CASSLGVLAGEETQYF